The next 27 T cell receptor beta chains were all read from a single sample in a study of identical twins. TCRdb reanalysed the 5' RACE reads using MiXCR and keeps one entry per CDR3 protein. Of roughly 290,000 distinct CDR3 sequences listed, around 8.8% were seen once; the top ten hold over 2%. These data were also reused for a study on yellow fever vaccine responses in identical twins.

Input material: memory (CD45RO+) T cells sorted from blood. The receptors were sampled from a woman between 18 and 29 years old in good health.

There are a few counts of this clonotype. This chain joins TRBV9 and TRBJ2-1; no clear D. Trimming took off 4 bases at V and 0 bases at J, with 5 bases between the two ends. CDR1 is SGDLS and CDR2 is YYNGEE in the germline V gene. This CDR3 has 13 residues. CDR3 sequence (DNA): TGTGCCAGCAGCACGAGCTCCTACAATGAGCAGTTCTTC. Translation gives CASSTSSYNEQFF.

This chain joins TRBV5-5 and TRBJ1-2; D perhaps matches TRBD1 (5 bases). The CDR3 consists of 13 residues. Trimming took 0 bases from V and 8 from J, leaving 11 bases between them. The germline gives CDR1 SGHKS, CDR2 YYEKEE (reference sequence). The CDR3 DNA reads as TGTGCCAGCAGCTTGGTAGTCAGGGACGGCTACACCTTC. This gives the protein CASSLVVRDGYTF.

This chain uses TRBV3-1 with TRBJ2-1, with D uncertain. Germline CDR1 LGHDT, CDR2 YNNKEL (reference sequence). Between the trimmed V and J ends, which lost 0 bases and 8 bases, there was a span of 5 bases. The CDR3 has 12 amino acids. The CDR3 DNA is TGTGCCAGCAGCCAAGAGGCGGATGAGCAGTTCTTC. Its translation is CASSQEADEQFF.

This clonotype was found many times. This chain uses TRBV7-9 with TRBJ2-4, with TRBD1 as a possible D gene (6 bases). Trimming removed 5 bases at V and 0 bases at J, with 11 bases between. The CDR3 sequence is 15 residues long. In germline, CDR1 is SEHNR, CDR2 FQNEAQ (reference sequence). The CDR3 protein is CASSRDTLAKNIQYF. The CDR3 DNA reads TGTGCCAGCAGCCGGGACACCCTAGCCAAAAACATTCAGTACTTC.

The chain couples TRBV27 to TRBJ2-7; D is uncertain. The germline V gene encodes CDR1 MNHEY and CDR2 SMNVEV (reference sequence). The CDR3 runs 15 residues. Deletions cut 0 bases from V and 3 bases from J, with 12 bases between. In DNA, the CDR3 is TGTGCCAGCAGTTTATCCCTGCGGAGAAACTACGAGCAGTACGTC. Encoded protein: CASSLSLRRNYEQYV.

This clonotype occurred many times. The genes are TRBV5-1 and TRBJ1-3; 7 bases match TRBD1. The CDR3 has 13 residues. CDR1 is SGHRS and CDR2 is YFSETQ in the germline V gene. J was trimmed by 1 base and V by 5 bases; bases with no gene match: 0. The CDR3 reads CASRTGSGNTIYF. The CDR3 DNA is TGCGCCAGCAGGACAGGGTCTGGAAACACCATATATTTT.

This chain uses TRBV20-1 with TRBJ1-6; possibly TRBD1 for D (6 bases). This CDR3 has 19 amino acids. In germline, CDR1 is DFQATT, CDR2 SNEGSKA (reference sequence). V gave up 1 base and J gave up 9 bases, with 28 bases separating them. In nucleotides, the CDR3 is TGCAGTGCTAGAGGTTTTGGGAGGGGGGTGTCTAGCGGGAGTTCACCCCTCCACTTT. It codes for CSARGFGRGVSSGSSPLHF.

The CDR3 DNA reads TGTGCCAGCAGCTTCAGGGGGCAGGGTGAAAAACTGTTTTTT. Translated, it gives CASSFRGQGEKLFF. The chain couples TRBV13 to TRBJ1-4, with 8 bases matching TRBD1. This CDR3 region has 14 residues. CDR1 PRHDT and CDR2 FYEKMQ come from the germline V gene (reference sequence). V lost 3 bases, J lost 7 bases, and 4 bases stayed unmatched.

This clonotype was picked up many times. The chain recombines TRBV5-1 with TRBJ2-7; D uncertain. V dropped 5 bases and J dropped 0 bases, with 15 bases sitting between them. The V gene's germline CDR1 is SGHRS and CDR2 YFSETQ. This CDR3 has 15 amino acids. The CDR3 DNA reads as TGCGCCAGCAGACTGGCTCCCGACATCTCCTACGAGCAGTACGTC. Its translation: CASRLAPDISYEQYV.

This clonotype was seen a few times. In DNA form, the CDR3 reads TGTGCCAGCAGCAAAGATAAGCGGGCGAACTACAATGAGCAGTTCTTC. Amino acids: CASSKDKRANYNEQFF. The gene calls are TRBV21-1 and TRBJ2-1; the D call in the table, TRBD2, was not verified against the DNA. TRBV21-1 is a listed pseudogene. The CDR3 loop spans 16 amino acids.

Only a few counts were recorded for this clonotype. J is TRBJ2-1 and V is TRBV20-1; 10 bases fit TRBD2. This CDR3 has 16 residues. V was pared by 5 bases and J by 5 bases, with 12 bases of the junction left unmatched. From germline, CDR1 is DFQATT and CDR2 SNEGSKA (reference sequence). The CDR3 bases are TGCAGTGCTGCCTCCCCGGGACTAGCGCAAAACAATGAGCAGTTCTTC. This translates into CSAASPGLAQNNEQFF.

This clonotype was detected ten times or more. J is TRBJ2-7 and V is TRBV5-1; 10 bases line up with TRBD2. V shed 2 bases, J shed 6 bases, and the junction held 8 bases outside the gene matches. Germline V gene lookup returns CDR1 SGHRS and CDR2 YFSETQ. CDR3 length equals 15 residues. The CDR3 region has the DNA TGCGCCAGCAGCTTTAGCCCGTTAGCGGGAGGCGAGCAGTACTTC. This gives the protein CASSFSPLAGGEQYF.

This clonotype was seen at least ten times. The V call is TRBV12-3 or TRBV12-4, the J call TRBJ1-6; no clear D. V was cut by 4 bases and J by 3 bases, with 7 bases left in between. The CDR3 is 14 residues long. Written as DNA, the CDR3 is TGTGCCAGCAGTTCTGGTATCTATAATTCACCCCTCCACTTT. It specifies CASSSGIYNSPLHF.

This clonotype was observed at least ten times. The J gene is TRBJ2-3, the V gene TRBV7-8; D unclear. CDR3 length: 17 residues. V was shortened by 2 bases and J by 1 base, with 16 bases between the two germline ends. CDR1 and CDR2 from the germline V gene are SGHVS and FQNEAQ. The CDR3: CASSLNYGGPGTDTQYF. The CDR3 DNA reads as TGTGCCAGCAGCTTAAATTATGGCGGCCCCGGCACAGATACGCAGTATTTT.

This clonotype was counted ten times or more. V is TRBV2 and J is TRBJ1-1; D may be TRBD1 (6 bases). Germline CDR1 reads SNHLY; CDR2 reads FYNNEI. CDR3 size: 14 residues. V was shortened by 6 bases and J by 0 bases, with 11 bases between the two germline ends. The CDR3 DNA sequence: TGTGCCAGCAGCGCGGACAGTCTGAACACTGAAGCTTTCTTT. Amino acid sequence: CASSADSLNTEAFF.

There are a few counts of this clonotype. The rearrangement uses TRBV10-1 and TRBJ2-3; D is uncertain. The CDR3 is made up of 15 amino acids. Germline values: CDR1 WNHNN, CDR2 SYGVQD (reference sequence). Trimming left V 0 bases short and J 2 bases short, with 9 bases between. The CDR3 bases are TGCGCCAGCAGTGAGTCCTCGGGTAACACAGATACGCAGTATTTT. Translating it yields CASSESSGNTDTQYF.

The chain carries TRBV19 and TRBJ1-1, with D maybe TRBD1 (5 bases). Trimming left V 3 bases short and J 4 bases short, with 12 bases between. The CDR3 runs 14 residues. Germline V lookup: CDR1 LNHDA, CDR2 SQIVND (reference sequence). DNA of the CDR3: TGTGCCAGTAGTATCACAGGATACCCCACTGAAGCTTTCTTT. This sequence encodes CASSITGYPTEAFF.

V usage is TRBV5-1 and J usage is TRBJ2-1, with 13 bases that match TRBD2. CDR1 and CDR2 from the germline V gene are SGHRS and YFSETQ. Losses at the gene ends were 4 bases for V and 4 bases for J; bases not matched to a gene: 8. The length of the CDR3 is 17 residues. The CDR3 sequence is CASSPRTSGGLYNEQFF. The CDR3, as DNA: TGCGCCAGCAGCCCCCGGACTAGCGGGGGCTTATACAATGAGCAGTTCTTC.

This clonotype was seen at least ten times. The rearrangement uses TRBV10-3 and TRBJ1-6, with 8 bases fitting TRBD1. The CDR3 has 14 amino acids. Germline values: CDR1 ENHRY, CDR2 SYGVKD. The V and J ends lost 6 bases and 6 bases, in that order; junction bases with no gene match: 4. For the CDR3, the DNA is TGTGCCATCAGCCAGACAGGGGTTAATTCACCCCTCCACTTT. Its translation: CAISQTGVNSPLHF.

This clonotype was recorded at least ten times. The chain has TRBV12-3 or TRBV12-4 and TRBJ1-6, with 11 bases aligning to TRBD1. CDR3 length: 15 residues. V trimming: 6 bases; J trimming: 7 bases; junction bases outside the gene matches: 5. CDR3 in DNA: TGTGCCAGCAGCGGACAGGGGGCGTTGAATTCACCCCTCCACTTT. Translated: CASSGQGALNSPLHF.

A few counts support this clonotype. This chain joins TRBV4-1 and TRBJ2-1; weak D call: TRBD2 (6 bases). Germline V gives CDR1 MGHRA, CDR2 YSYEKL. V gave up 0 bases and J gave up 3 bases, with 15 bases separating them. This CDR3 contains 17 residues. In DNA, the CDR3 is TGCGCCAGCAGCCAAGACTTTGGACTATATAACTACAATGAGCAGTTCTTC. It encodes CASSQDFGLYNYNEQFF.

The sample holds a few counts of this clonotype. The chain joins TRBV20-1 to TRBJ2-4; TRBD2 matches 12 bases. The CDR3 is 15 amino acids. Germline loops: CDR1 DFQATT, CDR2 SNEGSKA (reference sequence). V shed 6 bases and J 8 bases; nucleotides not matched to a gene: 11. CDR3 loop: CSAPGLAGPGHIQYF. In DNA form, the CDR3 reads TGCAGTGCCCCGGGACTAGCGGGTCCCGGCCACATTCAGTACTTC.

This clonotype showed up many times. In nucleotides, the CDR3 is TGTGCCACCAGCGACCCAGGGCGGGACGAGCAGTACTTC. Translation: CATSDPGRDEQYF. This chain links TRBV24-1 with TRBJ2-7; D is perhaps TRBD1 or TRBD2 (5 bases each). From germline, CDR1 is KGHDR and CDR2 SFDVKD. The CDR3 is made up of 13 amino acids. V lost 7 bases to trimming and J lost 5 bases, with 14 bases between them.

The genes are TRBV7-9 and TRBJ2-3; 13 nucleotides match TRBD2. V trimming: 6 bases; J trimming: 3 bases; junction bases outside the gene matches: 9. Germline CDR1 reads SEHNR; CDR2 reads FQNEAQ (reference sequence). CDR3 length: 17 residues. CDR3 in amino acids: CASRGTSGTSSTDTQYF. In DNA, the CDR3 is TGTGCCAGCAGAGGGACTAGCGGGACTTCCTCTACAGATACGCAGTATTTT.

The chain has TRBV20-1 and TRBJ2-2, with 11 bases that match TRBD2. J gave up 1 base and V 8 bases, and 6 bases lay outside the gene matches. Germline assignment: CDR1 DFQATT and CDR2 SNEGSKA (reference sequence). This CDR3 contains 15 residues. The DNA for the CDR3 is TGCAGTCCTCTAGCGGGGGGCCTGAACACCGGGGAGCTGTTTTTT. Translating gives CSPLAGGLNTGELFF.

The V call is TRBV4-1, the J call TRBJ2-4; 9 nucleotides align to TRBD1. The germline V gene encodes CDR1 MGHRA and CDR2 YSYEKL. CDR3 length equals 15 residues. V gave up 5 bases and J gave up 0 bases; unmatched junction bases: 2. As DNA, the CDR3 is TGCGCCAGCAGCTCGGGACAGGGAGCCAAAAACATTCAGTACTTC. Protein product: CASSSGQGAKNIQYF.

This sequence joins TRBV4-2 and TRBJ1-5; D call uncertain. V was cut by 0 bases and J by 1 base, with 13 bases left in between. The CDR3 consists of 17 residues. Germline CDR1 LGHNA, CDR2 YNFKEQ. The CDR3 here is CASSQDRTGYSNQPQHF. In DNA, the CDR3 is TGTGCCAGCAGCCAAGACCGGACGGGGTACAGCAATCAGCCCCAGCATTTT.